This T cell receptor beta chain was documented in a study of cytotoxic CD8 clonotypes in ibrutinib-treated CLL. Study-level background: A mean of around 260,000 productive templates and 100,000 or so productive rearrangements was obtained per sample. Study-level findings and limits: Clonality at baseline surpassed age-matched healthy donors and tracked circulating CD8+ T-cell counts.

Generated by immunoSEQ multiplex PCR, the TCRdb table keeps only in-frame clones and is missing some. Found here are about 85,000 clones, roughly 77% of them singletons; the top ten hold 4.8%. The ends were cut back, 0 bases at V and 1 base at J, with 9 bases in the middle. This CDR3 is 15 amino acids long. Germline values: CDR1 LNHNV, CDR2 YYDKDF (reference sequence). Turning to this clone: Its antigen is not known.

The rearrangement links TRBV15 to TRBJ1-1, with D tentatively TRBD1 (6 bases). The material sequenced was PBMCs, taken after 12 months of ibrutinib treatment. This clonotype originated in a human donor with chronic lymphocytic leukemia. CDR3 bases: TGTGCCACCAGCAGAGAGTGGGGGGCGAACACTGAAGCTTTCTTT. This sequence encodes CATSREWGANTEAFF.